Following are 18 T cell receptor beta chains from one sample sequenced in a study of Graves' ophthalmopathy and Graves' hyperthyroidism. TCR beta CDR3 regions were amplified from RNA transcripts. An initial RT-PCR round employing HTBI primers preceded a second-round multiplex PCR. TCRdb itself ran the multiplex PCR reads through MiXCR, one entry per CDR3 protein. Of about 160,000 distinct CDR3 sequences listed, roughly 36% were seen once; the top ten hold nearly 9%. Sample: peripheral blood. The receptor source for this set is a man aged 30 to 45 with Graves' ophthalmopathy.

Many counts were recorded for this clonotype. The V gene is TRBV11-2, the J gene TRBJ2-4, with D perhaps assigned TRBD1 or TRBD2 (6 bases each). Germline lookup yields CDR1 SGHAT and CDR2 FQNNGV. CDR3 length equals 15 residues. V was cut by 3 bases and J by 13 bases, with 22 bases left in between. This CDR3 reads CASSLVRGQFKPQYF. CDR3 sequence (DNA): TGTGCCAGCAGCTTGGTGCGGGGACAATTCAAGCCCCAGTACTTC. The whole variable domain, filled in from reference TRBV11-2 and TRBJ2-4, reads EAGVAQSPRYKIIEKRQSVAFWCNPISGHATLYWYQQILGQGPKLLIQFQNNGVVDDSQLPKDRFSAERLKGVDSTLKIQPAKLEDSAVYLCASSLVRGQFKPQYFGAGTRLSVL.

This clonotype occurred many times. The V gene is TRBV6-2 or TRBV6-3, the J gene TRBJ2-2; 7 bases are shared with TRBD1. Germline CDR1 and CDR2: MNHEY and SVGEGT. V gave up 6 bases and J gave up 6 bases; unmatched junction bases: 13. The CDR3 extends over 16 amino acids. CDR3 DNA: TGTGCCAGCAGCCTACGAGACAGGGAATATGCCGGGGAGCTGTTTTTT. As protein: CASSLRDREYAGELFF.

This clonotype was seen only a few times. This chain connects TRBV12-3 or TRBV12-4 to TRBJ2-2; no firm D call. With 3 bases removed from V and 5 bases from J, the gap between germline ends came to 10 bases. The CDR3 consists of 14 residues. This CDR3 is CASSLNLPTGELFF. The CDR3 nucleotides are TGTGCCAGCAGTTTGAACTTACCAACCGGGGAGCTGTTTTTT.

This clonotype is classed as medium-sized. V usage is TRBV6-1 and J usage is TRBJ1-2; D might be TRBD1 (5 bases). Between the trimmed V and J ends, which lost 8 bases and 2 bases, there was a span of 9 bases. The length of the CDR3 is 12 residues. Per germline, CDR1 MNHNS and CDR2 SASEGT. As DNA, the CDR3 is TGTGCCAGCTCAGAGGGGAACTATGGCTACACCTTC. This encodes CASSEGNYGYTF.

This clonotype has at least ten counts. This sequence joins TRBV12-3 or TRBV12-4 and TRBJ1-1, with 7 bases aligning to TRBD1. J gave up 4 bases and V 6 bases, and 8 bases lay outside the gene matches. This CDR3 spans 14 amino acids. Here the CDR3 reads CASSTTGTSTEAFF. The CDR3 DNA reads TGTGCCAGCAGCACGACAGGGACGAGCACTGAAGCTTTCTTT.

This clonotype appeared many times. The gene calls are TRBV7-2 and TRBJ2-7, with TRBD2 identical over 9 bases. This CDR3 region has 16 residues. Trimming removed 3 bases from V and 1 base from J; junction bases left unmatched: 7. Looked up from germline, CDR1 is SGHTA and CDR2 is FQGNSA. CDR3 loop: CASSFPASGRSYEQYF. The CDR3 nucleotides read TGTGCCAGCAGCTTCCCTGCGAGCGGGAGGTCCTACGAGCAGTACTTC.

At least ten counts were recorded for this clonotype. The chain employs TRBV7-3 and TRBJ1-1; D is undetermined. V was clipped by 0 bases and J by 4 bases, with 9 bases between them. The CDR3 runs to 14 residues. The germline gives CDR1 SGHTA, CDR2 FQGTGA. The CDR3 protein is CASSLTGSGTEAFF. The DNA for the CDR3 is TGTGCCAGCAGCTTAACGGGGAGTGGCACTGAAGCTTTCTTT.

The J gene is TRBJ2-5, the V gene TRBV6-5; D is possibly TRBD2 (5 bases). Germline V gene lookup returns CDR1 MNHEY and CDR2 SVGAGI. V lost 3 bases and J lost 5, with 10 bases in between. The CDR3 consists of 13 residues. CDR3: CASSYRRAETQYF. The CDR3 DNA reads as TGTGCCAGCAGTTATAGGCGGGCTGAGACCCAGTACTTC.

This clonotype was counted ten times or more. The CDR3 spells CASTLSLVGEQYF. The DNA for the CDR3 is TGTGCCAGCACCCTAAGTCTCGTCGGGGAGCAGTACTTC. The chain has TRBV7-2 and TRBJ2-7; no firm D call. Trimming took 7 bases from V and 7 from J, leaving 17 bases between them. The germline V gene has CDR1 SGHTA and CDR2 FQGNSA. There are 13 residues in the CDR3.

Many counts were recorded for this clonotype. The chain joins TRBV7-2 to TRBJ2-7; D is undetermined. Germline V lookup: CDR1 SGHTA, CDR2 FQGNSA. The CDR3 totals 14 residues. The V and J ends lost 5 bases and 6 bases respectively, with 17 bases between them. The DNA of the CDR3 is TGTGCCAGCAGCCCCCAGGCCCCAGGAATCGAGCAGTACTTC. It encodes CASSPQAPGIEQYF.

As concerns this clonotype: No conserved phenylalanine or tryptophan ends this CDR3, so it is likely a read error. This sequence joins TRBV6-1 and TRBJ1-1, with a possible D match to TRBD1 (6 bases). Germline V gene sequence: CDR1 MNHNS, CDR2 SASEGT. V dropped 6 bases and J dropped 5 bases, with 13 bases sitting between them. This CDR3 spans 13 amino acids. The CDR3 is CASRQGIDTEAFL. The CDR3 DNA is TGTGCCAGCAGGCAGGGGATTGATACTGAAGCTTTCCTT.

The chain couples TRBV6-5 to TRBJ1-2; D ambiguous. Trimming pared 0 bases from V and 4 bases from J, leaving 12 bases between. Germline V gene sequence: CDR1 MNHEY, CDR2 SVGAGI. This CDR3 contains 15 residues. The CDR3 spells CASSYSSGSRYGYTF. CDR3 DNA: TGTGCCAGCAGTTACTCGTCGGGGTCGCGCTATGGCTACACCTTC.

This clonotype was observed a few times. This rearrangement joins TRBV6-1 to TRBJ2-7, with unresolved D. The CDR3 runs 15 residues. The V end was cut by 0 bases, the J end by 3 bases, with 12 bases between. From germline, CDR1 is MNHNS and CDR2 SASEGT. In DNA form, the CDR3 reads TGTGCCAGCAGTGAAGCGCTGGGTGATAACTACGAGCAGTACTTC. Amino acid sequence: CASSEALGDNYEQYF.

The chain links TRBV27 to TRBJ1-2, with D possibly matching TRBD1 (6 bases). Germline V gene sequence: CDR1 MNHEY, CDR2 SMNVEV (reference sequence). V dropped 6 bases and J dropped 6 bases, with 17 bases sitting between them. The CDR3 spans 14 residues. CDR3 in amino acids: CASRPQGGLDGYTF. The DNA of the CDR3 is TGTGCCAGCAGACCACAGGGTGGGCTGGATGGCTACACCTTC.

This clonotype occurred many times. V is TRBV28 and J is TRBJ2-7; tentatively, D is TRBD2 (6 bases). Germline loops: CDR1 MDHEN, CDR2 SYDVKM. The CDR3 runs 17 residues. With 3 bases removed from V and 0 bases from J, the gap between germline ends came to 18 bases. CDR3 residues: CASSFDWAGRSSYEQYF. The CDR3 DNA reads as TGTGCCAGCAGTTTTGACTGGGCGGGGCGAAGCTCCTACGAGCAGTACTTC.

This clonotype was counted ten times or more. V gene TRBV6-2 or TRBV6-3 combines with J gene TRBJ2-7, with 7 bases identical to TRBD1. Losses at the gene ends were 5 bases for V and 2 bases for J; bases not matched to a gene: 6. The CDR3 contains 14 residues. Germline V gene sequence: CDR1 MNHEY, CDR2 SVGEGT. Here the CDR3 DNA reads TGTGCCAGCAGTGACCCGACAGGGACCTACGAGCAGTACTTC. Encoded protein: CASSDPTGTYEQYF.

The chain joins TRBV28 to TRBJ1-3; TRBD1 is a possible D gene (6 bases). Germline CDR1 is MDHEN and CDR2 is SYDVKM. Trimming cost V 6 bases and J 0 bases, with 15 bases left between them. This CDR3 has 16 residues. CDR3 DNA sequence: TGTGCCAGCAGCCCCCACAGGGAGAGCTCTGGAAACACCATATATTTT. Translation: CASSPHRESSGNTIYF.

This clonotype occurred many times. CDR3 protein: CASSPRTGTYTEAFF. CDR3 sequence (DNA): TGTGCCAGCAGTCCACGGACAGGGACCTACACTGAAGCTTTCTTT. The chain links TRBV12-3 or TRBV12-4 to TRBJ1-1, with 8 nucleotides matching TRBD1. Losses at the gene ends were 5 bases for V and 3 bases for J; bases not matched to a gene: 8. The CDR3 totals 15 residues.